Below are 7 T cell receptor beta chains sequenced from a single sample in a study of T cells in Graves' hyperthyroidism and ophthalmopathy (dated by TCRdb to the late 2010s). The library was built by means of multiplex PCR. Sequencing relied on an Illumina HiSeq 2000. The TCR beta CDR3 regions were amplified from RNA transcripts. The first round of RT-PCR for the TCR CDR3 was performed with the HTBI primer set and the Qiagen OneStep RT-PCR kit. Using fastp at Q25 and MiXCR, TCRdb reprocessed the public reads and kept productive beta chains. Every distinct CDR3 protein forms one entry, paired with its most common genes and DNA. Present in this sample are 400,000 or so distinct CDR3 sequences, roughly 15% of which were seen just once. In total, the top ten clones hold 15% to 20% of the sample. Sequencing was carried out using blood. These receptors originate from a woman between 25 and 40 years old with Graves' ophthalmopathy.

This clonotype came up many times. V usage is TRBV27 and J usage is TRBJ1-5; 8 bases fit TRBD1. Germline V lookup: CDR1 MNHEY, CDR2 SMNVEV (reference sequence). The J segment lost 2 bases and the V segment lost 7 bases, leaving 10 bases of the junction unmatched. The CDR3 runs 16 residues. DNA for the CDR3: TGTGCCAGCACCCACAGCGGGGGACAGGGCAATCAGCCCCAGCATTTT. This translates into CASTHSGGQGNQPQHF.

This rearrangement joins TRBV7-3 to TRBJ2-5, with TRBD2 matching over 10 bases. Germline CDR1 is SGHTA and CDR2 is FQGTGA. J was trimmed by 2 bases and V by 3 bases; bases with no gene match: 15. The CDR3 extends over 19 amino acids. CDR3: CASSLLSWTVAGGQETQYF. CDR3 coding DNA: TGTGCCAGCAGCTTGCTGAGTTGGACGGTAGCGGGGGGACAAGAGACCCAGTACTTC.

V and J are TRBV28 and TRBJ1-5; D call uncertain. V was shortened by 5 bases and J by 1 base, with 6 bases between the two germline ends. The CDR3 loop spans 13 amino acids. Germline CDR1 is MDHEN and CDR2 is SYDVKM. This CDR3 reads CASSEQSNQPQHF. In DNA form, the CDR3 reads TGTGCCAGCAGTGAACAGAGCAATCAGCCCCAGCATTTT.

This clonotype was counted ten times or more. The chain recombines TRBV4-2 with TRBJ2-3; 9 bases match TRBD1. CDR1 LGHNA and CDR2 YNFKEQ come from the germline V gene. This CDR3 spans 15 amino acids. Unmatched junction bases numbered 2, after V lost 2 bases and J lost 2 bases. The CDR3 coding sequence is TGTGCCAGCAGCCAATCACAGGGGGCCACAGATACGCAGTATTTT. Encoded protein: CASSQSQGATDTQYF.

This clonotype was recorded at least ten times. The chain joins TRBV2 to TRBJ1-4; D possibly corresponds to TRBD1 (5 bases). The CDR3 contains 15 residues. V was pared by 5 bases and J by 2 bases, with 12 bases between. CDR1 is SNHLY, CDR2 FYNNEI, per germline. CDR3 residues: CASSPNGHTNEKLFF. The CDR3 nucleotides read TGTGCCAGCAGTCCCAATGGACACACTAATGAAAAACTGTTTTTT.

This clonotype was counted ten times or more. V usage is TRBV7-2 and J usage is TRBJ2-1, with a tentative D call TRBD2 (5 bases). The CDR3 runs 15 residues. Germline-derived CDR1 and CDR2 are SGHTA and FQGNSA. V gave up 3 bases and J gave up 2 bases, with 11 bases separating them. The CDR3 sequence is CASSFGLAPYNEQFF. Written as DNA, the CDR3 is TGTGCCAGCAGCTTCGGGTTAGCGCCCTACAATGAGCAGTTCTTC.

Ten or more counts support this clonotype. The chain couples TRBV2 to TRBJ2-2, with TRBD2 as a possible D gene (6 bases). CDR1 SNHLY and CDR2 FYNNEI come from the germline V gene. This CDR3 has 16 residues. V dropped 3 bases and J dropped 2 bases, with 13 bases sitting between them. In DNA, the CDR3 is TGTGCCAGCAGTGACTGGCTAGCGACCAACACCGGGGAGCTGTTTTTT. Its protein product is CASSDWLATNTGELFF.